This T cell receptor (beta chain) comes out of a study of T cell responses to AZD1222 COVID-19 vaccine. Generated by immunoSEQ multiplex PCR, the TCRdb table keeps only in-frame clones and is missing some. The sample holds 80,000 to 95,000 clones, about 90% seen once. As to this clone: Its antigen is unidentified.

The CDR3 spans 13 residues. Trimming took 6 bases from V and 4 from J, leaving 10 bases between them. Looked up from germline, CDR1 is WSHSY and CDR2 is SAAADI. Study findings and constraints: Unmutated variant regions are reportedly the target of nearly half of TCRs that are spike-specific.

The specimen comprised peripheral blood, sampled on day 0 of MenACWY control vaccination. The genes are TRBV10-2 and TRBJ1-5; D gene unclear. This TCR came from an adult in good health. The CDR3 region has the DNA TGCGCCAGCAGGATAGGGATAAATCAGCCCCAGCATTTT. This translates into CASRIGINQPQHF.